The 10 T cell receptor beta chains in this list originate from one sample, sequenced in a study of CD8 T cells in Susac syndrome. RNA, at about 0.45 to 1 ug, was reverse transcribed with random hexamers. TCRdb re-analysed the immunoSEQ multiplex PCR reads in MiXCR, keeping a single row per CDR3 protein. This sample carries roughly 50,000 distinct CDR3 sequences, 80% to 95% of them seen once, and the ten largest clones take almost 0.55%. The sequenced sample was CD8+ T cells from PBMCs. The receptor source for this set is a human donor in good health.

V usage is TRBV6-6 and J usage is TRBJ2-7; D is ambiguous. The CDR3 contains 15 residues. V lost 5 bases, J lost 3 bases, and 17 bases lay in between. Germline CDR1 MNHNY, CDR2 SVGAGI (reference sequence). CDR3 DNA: TGTGCCAGCAGTCTTTCGACATCCACACTCTACGAGCAGTACTTC. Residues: CASSLSTSTLYEQYF.

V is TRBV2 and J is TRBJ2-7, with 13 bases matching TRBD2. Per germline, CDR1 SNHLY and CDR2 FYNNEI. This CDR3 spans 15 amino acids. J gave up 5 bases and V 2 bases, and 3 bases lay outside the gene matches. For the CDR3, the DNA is TGTGCCAGCAGTGAACCGACTAGCGGGGGGAACGAGCAGTACTTC. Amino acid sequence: CASSEPTSGGNEQYF.

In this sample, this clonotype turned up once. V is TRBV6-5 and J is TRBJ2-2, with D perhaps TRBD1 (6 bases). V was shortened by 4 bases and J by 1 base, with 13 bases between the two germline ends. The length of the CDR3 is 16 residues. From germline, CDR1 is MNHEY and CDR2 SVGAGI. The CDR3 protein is CASSSPRTENTGELFF. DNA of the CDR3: TGTGCCAGCAGTTCACCTAGGACAGAGAACACCGGGGAGCTGTTTTTT.

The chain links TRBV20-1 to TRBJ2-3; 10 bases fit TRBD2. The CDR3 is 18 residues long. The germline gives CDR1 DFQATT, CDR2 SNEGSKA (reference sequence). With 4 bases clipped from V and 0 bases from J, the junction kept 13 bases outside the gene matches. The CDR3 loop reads CSATLGLAAITSTDTQYF. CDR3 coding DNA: TGCAGTGCTACCCTAGGACTAGCGGCAATAACTAGCACAGATACGCAGTATTTT.

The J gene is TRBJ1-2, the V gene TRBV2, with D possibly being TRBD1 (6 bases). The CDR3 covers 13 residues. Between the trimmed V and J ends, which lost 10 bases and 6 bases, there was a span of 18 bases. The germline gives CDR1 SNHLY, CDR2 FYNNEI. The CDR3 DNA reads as TGTGCCATCTTGACAGGAGAAAGGGATGGCTACACCTTC. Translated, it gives CAILTGERDGYTF.

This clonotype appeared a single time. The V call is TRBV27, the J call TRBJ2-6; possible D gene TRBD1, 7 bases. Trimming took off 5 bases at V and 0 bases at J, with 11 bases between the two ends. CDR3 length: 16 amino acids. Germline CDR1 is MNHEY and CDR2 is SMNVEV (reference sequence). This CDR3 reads CASSAGQISGANVLTF. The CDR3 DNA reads TGTGCCAGCAGTGCGGGACAGATCTCTGGGGCCAACGTCCTGACTTTC.

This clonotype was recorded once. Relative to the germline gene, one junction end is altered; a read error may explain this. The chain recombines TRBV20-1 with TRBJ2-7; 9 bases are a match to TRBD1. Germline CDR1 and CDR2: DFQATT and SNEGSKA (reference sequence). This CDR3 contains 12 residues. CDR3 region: CSATGQGYEQYF. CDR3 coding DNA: TGCAGCGCTACGGGACAGGGCTACGAGCAGTACTTC.

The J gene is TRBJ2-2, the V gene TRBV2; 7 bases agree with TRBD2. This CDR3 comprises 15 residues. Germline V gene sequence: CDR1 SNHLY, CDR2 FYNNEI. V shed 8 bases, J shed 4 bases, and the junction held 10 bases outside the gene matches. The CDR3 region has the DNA TGTGCCAGCTTGAGCGGGGCTGATGTCACCGGGGAGCTGTTTTTT. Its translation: CASLSGADVTGELFF.

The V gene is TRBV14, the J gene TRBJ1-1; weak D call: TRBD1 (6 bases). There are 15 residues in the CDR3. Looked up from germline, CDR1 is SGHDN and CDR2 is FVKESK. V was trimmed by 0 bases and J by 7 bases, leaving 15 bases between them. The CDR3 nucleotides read TGTGCCAGCAGCCAAGATGTGGGGGGGCGCGGTGAAGCTTTCTTT. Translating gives CASSQDVGGRGEAFF.

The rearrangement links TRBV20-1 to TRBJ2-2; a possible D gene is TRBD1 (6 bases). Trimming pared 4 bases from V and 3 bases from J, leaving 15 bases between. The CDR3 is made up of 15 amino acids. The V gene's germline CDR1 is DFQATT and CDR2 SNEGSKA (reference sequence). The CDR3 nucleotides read TGCAGTGCTAAGCGGTGGCAGGGGTACACCGGGGAGCTGTTTTTT. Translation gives CSAKRWQGYTGELFF.